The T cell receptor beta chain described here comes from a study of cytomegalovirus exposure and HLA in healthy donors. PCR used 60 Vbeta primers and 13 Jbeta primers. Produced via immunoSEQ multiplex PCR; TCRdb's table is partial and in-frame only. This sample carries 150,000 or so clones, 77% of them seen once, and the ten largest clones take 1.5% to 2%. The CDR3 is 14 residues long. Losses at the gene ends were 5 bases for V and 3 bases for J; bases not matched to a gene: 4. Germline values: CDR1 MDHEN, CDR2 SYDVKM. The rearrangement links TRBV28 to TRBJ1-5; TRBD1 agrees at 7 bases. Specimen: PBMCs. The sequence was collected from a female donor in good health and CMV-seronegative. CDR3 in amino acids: CASSQTGLNQPQHF. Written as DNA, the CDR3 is TGTGCCAGCAGTCAGACAGGGCTCAATCAGCCCCAGCATTTT. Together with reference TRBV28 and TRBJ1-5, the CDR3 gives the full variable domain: DVKVTQSSRYLVKRTGEKVFLECVQDMDHENMFWYRQDPGLGLRLIYFSYDVKMKEKGDIPEGYSVSREKKERFSLILESASTNQTSMYLCASSQTGLNQPQHFGDGTRLSIL.